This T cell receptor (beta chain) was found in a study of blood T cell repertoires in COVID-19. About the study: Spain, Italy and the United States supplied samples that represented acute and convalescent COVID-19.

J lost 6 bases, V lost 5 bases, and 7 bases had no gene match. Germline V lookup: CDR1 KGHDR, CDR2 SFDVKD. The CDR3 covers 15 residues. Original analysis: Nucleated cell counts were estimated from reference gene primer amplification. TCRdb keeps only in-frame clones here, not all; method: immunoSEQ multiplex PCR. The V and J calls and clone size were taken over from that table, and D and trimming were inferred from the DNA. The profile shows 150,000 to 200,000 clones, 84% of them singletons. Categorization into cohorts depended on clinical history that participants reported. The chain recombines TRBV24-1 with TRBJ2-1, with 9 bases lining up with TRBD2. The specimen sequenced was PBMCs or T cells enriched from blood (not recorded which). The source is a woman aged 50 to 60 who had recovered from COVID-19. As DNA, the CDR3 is TGTGCCACCAGTGTCCCGGGACTAGCTCGCAATGAGCAGTTCTTC. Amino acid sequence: CATSVPGLARNEQFF.